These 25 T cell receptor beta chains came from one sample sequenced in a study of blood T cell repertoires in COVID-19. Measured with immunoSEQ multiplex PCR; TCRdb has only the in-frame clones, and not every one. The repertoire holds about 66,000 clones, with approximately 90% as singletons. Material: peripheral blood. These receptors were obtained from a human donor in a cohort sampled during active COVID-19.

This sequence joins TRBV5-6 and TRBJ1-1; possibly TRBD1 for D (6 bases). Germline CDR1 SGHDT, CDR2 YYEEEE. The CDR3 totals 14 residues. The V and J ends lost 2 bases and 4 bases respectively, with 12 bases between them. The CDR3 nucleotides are TGTGCCAGCAGCTTCAGGGGAGAGACCACTGAAGCTTTCTTT. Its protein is CASSFRGETTEAFF. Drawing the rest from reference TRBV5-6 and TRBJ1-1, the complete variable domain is DAGVTQSPTHLIKTRGQQVTLRCSPKSGHDTVSWYQQALGQGPQFIFQYYEEEERQRGNFPDRFSGHQFPNYSSELNVNALLLGDSALYLCASSFRGETTEAFFGQGTRLTVV.

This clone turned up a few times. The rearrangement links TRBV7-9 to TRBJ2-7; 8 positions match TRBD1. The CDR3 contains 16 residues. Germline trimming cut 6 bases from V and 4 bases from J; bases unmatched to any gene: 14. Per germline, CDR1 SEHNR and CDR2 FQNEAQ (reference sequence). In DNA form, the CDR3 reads TGTGCCAGCAGTCGACTTCAGGGGGCAGGGGAGTACGAGCAGTACTTC. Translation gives CASSRLQGAGEYEQYF.

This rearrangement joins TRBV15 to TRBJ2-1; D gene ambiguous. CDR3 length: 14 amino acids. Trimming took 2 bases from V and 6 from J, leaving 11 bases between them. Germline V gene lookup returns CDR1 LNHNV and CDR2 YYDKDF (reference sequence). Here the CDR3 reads CATSRNEDGNEQFF. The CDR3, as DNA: TGTGCCACCAGCAGAAACGAGGATGGCAATGAGCAGTTCTTC.

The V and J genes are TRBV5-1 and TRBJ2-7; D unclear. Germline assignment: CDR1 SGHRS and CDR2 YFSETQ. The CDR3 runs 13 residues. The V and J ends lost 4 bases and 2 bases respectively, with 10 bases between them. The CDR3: CASSPEKTYEQYF. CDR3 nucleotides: TGCGCCAGCAGCCCCGAGAAGACCTACGAGCAGTACTTC.

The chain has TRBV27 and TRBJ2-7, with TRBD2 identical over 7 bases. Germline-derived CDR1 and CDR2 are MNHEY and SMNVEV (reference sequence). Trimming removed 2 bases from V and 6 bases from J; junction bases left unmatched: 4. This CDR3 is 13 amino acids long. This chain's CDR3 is CASSLGWGGEQYF. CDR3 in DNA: TGTGCCAGCAGTTTAGGGTGGGGGGGCGAGCAGTACTTC.

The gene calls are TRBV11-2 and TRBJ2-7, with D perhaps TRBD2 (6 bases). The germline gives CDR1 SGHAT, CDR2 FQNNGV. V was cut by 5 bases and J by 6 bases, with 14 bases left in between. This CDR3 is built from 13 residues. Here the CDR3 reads CASSPTREGEQYF. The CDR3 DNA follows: TGTGCCAGCAGCCCGACTAGAGAGGGCGAGCAGTACTTC.

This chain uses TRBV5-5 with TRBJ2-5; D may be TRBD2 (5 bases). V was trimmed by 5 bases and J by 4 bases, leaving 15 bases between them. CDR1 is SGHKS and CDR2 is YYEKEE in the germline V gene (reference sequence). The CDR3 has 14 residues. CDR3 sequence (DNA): TGTGCCAGCAGTTCCCAGAGGAGGCTAGAGACCCAGTACTTC. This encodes CASSSQRRLETQYF.

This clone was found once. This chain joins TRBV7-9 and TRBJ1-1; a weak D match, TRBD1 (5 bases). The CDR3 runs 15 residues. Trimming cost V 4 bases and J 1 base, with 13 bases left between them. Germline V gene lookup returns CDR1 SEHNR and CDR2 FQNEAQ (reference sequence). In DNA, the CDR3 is TGTGCCAGCAGCTACATCACTCAGGGGAACACTGAAGCTTTCTTT. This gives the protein CASSYITQGNTEAFF.

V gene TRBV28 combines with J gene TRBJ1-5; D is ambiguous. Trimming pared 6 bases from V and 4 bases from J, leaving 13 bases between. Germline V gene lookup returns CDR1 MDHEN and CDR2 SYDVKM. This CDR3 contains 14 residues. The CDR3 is CASRKAGNNQPQHF. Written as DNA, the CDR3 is TGTGCCAGCAGGAAAGCCGGGAATAATCAGCCCCAGCATTTT.

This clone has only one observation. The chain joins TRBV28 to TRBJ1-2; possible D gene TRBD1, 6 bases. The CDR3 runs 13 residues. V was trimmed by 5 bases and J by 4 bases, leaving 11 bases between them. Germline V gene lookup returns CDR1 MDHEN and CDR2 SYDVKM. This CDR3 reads CASSITGFYGYTF. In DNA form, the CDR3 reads TGTGCCAGCAGTATTACAGGGTTCTATGGCTACACCTTC.

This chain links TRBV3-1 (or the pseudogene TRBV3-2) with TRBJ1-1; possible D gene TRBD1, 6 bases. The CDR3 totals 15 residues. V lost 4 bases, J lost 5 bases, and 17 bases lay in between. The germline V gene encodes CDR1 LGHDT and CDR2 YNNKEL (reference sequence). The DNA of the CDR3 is TGTGCCAGCAGCCCACGGGGGGCCCCAAGGACTGAAGCTTTCTTT. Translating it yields CASSPRGAPRTEAFF.

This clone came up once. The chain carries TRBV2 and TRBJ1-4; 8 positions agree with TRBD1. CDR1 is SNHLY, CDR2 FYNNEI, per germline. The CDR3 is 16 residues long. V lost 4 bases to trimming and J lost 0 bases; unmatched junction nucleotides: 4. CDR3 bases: TGTGCCAGCAGTGCTTACAGGGGGTCAACTAATGAAAAACTGTTTTTT. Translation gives CASSAYRGSTNEKLFF.

In DNA, the CDR3 is TGTGCCAGCAGTGAATTGGGGGCTAGGGATACGCAGTATTTT. Residues: CASSELGARDTQYF. V is TRBV2 and J is TRBJ2-3; D possibly corresponds to TRBD1 (6 bases). The germline V and J ends were trimmed by 2 bases and 6 bases, with 12 bases remaining between them. CDR1 is SNHLY, CDR2 FYNNEI, per germline. There are 14 residues in the CDR3.

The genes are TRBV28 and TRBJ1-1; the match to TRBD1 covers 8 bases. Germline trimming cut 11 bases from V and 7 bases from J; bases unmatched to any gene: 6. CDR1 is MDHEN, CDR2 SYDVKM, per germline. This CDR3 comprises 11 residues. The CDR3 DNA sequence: TGTGCCGGGAAAGGGACAGGTGAAGCTTTCTTT. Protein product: CAGKGTGEAFF. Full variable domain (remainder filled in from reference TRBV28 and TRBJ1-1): DVKVTQSSRYLVKRTGEKVFLECVQDMDHENMFWYRQDPGLGLRLIYFSYDVKMKEKGDIPEGYSVSREKKERFSLILESASTNQTSMYLCAGKGTGEAFFGQGTRLTVV.

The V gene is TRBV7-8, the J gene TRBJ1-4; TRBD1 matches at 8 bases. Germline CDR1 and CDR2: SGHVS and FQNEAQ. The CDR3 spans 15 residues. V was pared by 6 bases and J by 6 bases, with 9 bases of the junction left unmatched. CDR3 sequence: CASRPDRAIHEKLFF. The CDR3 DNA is TGTGCCAGCAGACCGGACAGGGCCATACATGAAAAACTGTTTTTT.

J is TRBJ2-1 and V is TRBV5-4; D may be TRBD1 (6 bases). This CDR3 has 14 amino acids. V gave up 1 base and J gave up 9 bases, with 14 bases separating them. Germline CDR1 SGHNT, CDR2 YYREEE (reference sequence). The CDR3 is CASSLRQGSGEQFF. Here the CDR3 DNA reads TGTGCCAGCAGCTTGCGGCAGGGGTCGGGTGAGCAGTTCTTC. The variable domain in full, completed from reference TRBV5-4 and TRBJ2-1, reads ETGVTQSPTHLIKTRGQQVTLRCSSQSGHNTVSWYQQALGQGPQFIFQYYREEENGRGNFPPRFSGLQFPNYSSELNVNALELDDSALYLCASSLRQGSGEQFFGPGTRLTVL.

The CDR3 spells CASSLGGQGHYGYTF. The CDR3 region has the DNA TGTGCCAGCAGCTTAGGGGGACAGGGGCACTATGGCTACACCTTC. The chain employs TRBV13 and TRBJ1-2, with TRBD1 matching over 10 bases. Per germline, CDR1 PRHDT and CDR2 FYEKMQ (reference sequence). The trim removed 0 bases at V and 3 bases at J, leaving 1 base unmatched. There are 15 residues in the CDR3.

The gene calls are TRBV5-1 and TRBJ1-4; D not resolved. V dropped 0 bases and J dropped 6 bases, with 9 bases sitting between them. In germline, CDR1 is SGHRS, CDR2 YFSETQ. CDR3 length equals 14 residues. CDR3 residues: CASSLAEGYEKLFF. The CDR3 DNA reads TGCGCCAGCAGCTTGGCCGAGGGTTATGAAAAACTGTTTTTT.

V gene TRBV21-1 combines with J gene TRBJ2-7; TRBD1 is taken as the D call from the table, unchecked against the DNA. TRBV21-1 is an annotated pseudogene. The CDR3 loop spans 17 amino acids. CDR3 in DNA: TGTGCCAGCAGCAAAGGTGGGGGACAGGGGGCGCTCTACGAGCAGTACTTC. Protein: CASSKGGGQGALYEQYF.

In DNA form, the CDR3 reads TGTGCCAGCAGCCAAGGGGGGGTCGGCGGAAACACCATATATTTT. This codes for CASSQGGVGGNTIYF. The V gene is TRBV6-5, the J gene TRBJ1-3, with D possibly matching TRBD1 (6 bases). In germline, CDR1 is MNHEY, CDR2 SVGAGI. This CDR3 contains 15 residues. V lost 6 bases and J 4 bases, leaving 16 bases between the germline ends.

The CDR3 region is CASSLGGSWGNQPQHF. CDR3 DNA: TGTGCCAGCAGCTTAGGCGGCAGCTGGGGCAATCAGCCCCAGCATTTT. The V and J genes are TRBV7-8 and TRBJ1-5; no clear D. The CDR3 has 16 residues. Trimming pared 1 base from V and 2 bases from J, leaving 12 bases between. The germline V gene encodes CDR1 SGHVS and CDR2 FQNEAQ.

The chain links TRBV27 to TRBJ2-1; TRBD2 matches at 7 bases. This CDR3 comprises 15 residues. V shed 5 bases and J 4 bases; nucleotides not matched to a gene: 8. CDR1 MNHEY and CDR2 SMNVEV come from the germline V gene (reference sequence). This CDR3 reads CASSRTGGVYNEQFF. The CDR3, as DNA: TGTGCCAGCAGTCGGACGGGAGGAGTTTACAATGAGCAGTTCTTC.

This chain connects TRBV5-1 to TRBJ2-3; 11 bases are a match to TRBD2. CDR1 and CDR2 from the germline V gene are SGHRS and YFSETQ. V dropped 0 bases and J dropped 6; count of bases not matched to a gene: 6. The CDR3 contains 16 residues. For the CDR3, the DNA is TGCGCCAGCAGCTTGGATAGCGGGGGGGCAACTGATACGCAGTATTTT. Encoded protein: CASSLDSGGATDTQYF. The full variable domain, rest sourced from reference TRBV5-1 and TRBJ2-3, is KAGVTQTPRYLIKTRGQQVTLSCSPISGHRSVSWYQQTPGQGLQFLFEYFSETQRNKGNFPGRFSGRQFSNSRSEMNVSTLELGDSALYLCASSLDSGGATDTQYFGPGTRLTVL.

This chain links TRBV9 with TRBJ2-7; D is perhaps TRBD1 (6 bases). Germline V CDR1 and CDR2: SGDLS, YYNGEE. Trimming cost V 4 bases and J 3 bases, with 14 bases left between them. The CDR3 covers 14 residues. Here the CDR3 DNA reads TGTGCCAGCAGCACCCAAGGGGGAGACTACGAGCAGTACTTC. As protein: CASSTQGGDYEQYF.

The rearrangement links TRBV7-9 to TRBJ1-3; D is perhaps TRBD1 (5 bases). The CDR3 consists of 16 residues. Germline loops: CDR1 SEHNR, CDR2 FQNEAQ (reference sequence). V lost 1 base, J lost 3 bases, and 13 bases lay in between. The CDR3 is CASSLGQGWSGNTIYF. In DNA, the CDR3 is TGTGCCAGCAGCTTAGGGCAGGGCTGGAGTGGAAACACCATATATTTT.